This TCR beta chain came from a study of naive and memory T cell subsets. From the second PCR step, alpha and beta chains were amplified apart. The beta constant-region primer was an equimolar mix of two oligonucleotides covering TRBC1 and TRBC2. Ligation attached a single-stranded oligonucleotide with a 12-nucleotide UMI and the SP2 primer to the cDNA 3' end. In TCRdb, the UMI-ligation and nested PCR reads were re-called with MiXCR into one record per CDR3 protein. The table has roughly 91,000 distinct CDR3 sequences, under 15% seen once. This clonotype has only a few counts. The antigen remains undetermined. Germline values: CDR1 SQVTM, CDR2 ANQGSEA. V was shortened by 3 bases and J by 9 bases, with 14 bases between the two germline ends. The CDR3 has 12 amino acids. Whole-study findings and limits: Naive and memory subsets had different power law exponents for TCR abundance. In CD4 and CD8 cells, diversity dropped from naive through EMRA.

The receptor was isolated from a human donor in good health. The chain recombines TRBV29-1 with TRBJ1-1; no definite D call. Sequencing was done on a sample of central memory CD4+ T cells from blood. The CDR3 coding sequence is TGCAGCGTTGACCCAAATGGACCCAAAGCTTTCTTT. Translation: CSVDPNGPKAFF.